This T cell receptor beta chain was sequenced in a study of blood T cell repertoires in COVID-19. About the study: Donors in the United States, Italy and Spain gave samples during acute or convalescent COVID-19. PBMCs, B-cell-depleted T cells, or T cells provided the cDNA or gDNA that made up the material.

Original processing notes: For nucleated cells, counts were estimated from reference gene primer amplification. Some clones are missing from TCRdb's copy, which holds only in-frame ones; the method was immunoSEQ multiplex PCR. D and trimming come from the DNA, and the V and J calls and clone size come from that table. Of some 200,000 clones in the sample, 65% to 90% were seen once. The CDR3 covers 17 residues. CDR1 is LGHDT and CDR2 is YNNKEL in the germline V gene (reference sequence). The J segment lost 1 base and the V segment lost 5 bases, leaving 13 bases of the junction unmatched. Material for sequencing was peripheral blood. The clonotype originates from a man aged 80 or over with acute or convalescent COVID-19. The chain links TRBV3-1 (or the pseudogene TRBV3-2) to TRBJ1-1; 7 positions agree with TRBD1. CDR3 coding DNA: TGTGCCAGCAGCTCTCGGACAGGCCAGAACCCGAACACTGAAGCTTTCTTT. Translated: CASSSRTGQNPNTEAFF.